The source of this T cell receptor beta chain is a study of cytomegalovirus exposure and HLA in healthy donors. Overall study findings and caveats: In all likelihood, a cluster of highly shared sequence variants was a sequencing artifact. Researchers reported from a later analysis that most CMV-associated TCR beta chains appeared HLA-restricted.

Comments on this clone: The antigen is unknown.

In the PCR, 60 Vbeta and 13 Jbeta primers were used. The table came from immunoSEQ multiplex PCR; TCRdb's copy has only in-frame clones and leaves some out. The sample data list some 23,000 clones. This sequence originates from a male donor in good health and CMV-seropositive. The sequencing input was PBMCs.

CDR3 residues: CASSPQTGMNTEAFF. As DNA, the CDR3 is TGTGCCAGCAGTCCTCAGACAGGGATGAACACTGAAGCTTTCTTT. The genes are TRBV6-1 and TRBJ1-1; 7 bases are a match to TRBD1. Losses at the gene ends were 5 bases for V and 0 bases for J; bases not matched to a gene: 6. CDR3 size: 15 residues. Germline assignment: CDR1 MNHNS and CDR2 SASEGT.